Listed here are 19 T cell receptor beta chains from one sample, sequenced in a study of blood T cell repertoires in COVID-19. Libraries were prepared by immunoSEQ multiplex PCR; TCRdb keeps only in-frame clonotypes and omits some of them. The table has 200,000 to 300,000 clones, about nine tenths seen once; the top ten hold about 4%. Sequenced material: peripheral blood. The receptors shown here come from a woman aged 40 to 49 with acute or convalescent COVID-19.

This clone appeared once. The V call is TRBV19, the J call TRBJ1-1; 8 bases align to TRBD1. Germline V lookup: CDR1 LNHDA, CDR2 SQIVND (reference sequence). The CDR3 is 16 amino acids. With 3 bases clipped from V and 4 bases from J, the junction kept 10 bases outside the gene matches. The CDR3 DNA is TGTGCCAGTAGTATGACCCCAGGACAGGGTATCACTGAAGCTTTCTTT. Protein sequence: CASSMTPGQGITEAFF.

This rearrangement joins TRBV15 to TRBJ1-1; 7 bases fit TRBD1. The V segment lost 3 bases and the J segment 5 bases; nucleotides outside the gene matches: 9. In germline, CDR1 is LNHNV, CDR2 YYDKDF (reference sequence). This CDR3 spans 15 amino acids. The CDR3 DNA sequence: TGTGCCACCAGCAGGCACAGGGGCTCAGGGACTGAAGCTTTCTTT. Translated, it gives CATSRHRGSGTEAFF.

The V call is TRBV2, the J call TRBJ1-1, with unresolved D. Germline V gene data show CDR1 as SNHLY and CDR2 as FYNNEI. With 7 bases removed from V and 7 bases from J, the gap between germline ends came to 19 bases. This CDR3 contains 14 residues. The CDR3 sequence is CASKWRQTDNEAFF. Written as DNA, the CDR3 is TGTGCCAGCAAATGGAGGCAGACCGACAATGAAGCTTTCTTT.

The gene calls are TRBV9 and TRBJ2-2; 9 bases map to TRBD2. Germline V gene sequence: CDR1 SGDLS, CDR2 YYNGEE. This CDR3 is built from 14 residues. V was clipped by 3 bases and J by 4 bases; unmatched bases: 1. The CDR3 DNA reads TGTGCCAGCAGCGCAGCGGGGGGCACCGGGGAGCTGTTTTTT. As protein: CASSAAGGTGELFF.

This chain links TRBV11-3 with TRBJ1-1; D perhaps matches TRBD1 (5 bases). Germline values: CDR1 SGHNT, CDR2 YENEEA. The ends were cut back, 8 bases at V and 4 bases at J, with 11 bases in the middle. The CDR3 runs 12 residues. The CDR3 here is CASPRGGTEAFF. The CDR3 DNA sequence: TGTGCCAGCCCTAGGGGTGGCACTGAAGCTTTCTTT.

This clone showed up just a few times. The rearrangement uses TRBV2 and TRBJ1-5; tentative D call: TRBD1 (5 bases). The germline V gene encodes CDR1 SNHLY and CDR2 FYNNEI. Trimming took 8 bases from V and 0 from J, leaving 14 bases between them. The CDR3 runs 15 residues. CDR3 in amino acids: CASETDPYSNQPQHF. The CDR3 coding sequence is TGTGCCAGCGAGACAGACCCCTATAGCAATCAGCCCCAGCATTTT.

V is TRBV7-2 and J is TRBJ2-7; TRBD2 aligns across 7 bases. The CDR3 sequence is 14 residues long. The germline gives CDR1 SGHTA, CDR2 FQGNSA. V shed 1 base, J shed 6 bases, and the junction held 6 bases outside the gene matches. This chain's CDR3 is CASSLGWGGGEQYV. CDR3 bases: TGTGCCAGCAGCTTAGGCTGGGGGGGAGGCGAGCAGTACGTC.

This chain uses TRBV5-1 with TRBJ2-1; 7 bases map to TRBD2. Germline trimming cut 6 bases from V and 7 bases from J; bases unmatched to any gene: 13. Germline CDR1 SGHRS, CDR2 YFSETQ. The CDR3 consists of 15 residues. CDR3: CASTRGPGGGNEQFF. In DNA form, the CDR3 reads TGCGCCAGCACCCGGGGTCCGGGGGGAGGTAATGAGCAGTTCTTC. Full variable domain (remainder filled in from reference TRBV5-1 and TRBJ2-1): KAGVTQTPRYLIKTRGQQVTLSCSPISGHRSVSWYQQTPGQGLQFLFEYFSETQRNKGNFPGRFSGRQFSNSRSEMNVSTLELGDSALYLCASTRGPGGGNEQFFGPGTRLTVL.

The chain carries TRBV12-3 or TRBV12-4 and TRBJ1-5; TRBD1 might be the D (5 bases). The CDR3 is 12 residues long. V shed 6 bases and J shed 6 bases, with 9 bases lying between them. The CDR3 spells CASRDTVQPQHF. For the CDR3, the DNA is TGTGCCAGCAGGGACACCGTTCAGCCCCAGCATTTT.

The chain combines TRBV24-1 with TRBJ1-5, with a tentative D call TRBD1 (6 bases). The CDR3 covers 12 residues. The germline V gene has CDR1 KGHDR and CDR2 SFDVKD. V lost 4 bases, J lost 9 bases, and 9 bases lay in between. This chain's CDR3 is CATSEGGRPQHF. In DNA, the CDR3 is TGTGCCACCAGTGAAGGGGGTCGGCCCCAGCATTTT.

The chain couples TRBV7-9 to TRBJ1-5; D not certain. The CDR3 totals 16 residues. Germline assignment: CDR1 SEHNR and CDR2 FQNEAQ (reference sequence). V was clipped by 1 base and J by 3 bases, with 13 bases between them. The CDR3 loop reads CASSLGGANLNQPQHF. The CDR3 bases are TGTGCCAGCAGCTTAGGGGGAGCTAATCTCAATCAGCCCCAGCATTTT.

The V call is TRBV12-5, the J call TRBJ1-3, with D perhaps matching TRBD1 (5 bases). CDR3 size: 13 residues. V lost 10 bases and J lost 2, with 12 bases in between. Germline V gives CDR1 LGHNT, CDR2 FRNRAP. The CDR3 coding sequence is TGTGCTACGCGGCCGGGGGCTGGAAACACCATATATTTT. Amino acids: CATRPGAGNTIYF.

This clone was observed a single time. The V gene is TRBV6-5, the J gene TRBJ2-7; 10 bases map to TRBD1. The CDR3 is 14 residues long. The V segment lost 6 bases and the J segment 5 bases; nucleotides outside the gene matches: 7. Germline V gene data show CDR1 as MNHEY and CDR2 as SVGAGI. CDR3 bases: TGTGCCAGCAGGGGGGGGACAGGGGCCCACGAGCAGTACGTC. Its protein product is CASRGGTGAHEQYV.

The V call is TRBV7-9, the J call TRBJ1-5; 12 bases are a match to TRBD1. The CDR3 length is 17 residues. Germline V gene lookup returns CDR1 SEHNR and CDR2 FQNEAQ (reference sequence). V dropped 6 bases and J dropped 2; count of bases not matched to a gene: 8. The CDR3: CASSSGTGGSGNQPQHF. The CDR3 DNA follows: TGTGCCAGCAGTTCCGGGACAGGGGGCTCTGGCAATCAGCCCCAGCATTTT.

The chain couples TRBV19 to TRBJ1-1; D unresolved. The CDR3 loop spans 15 amino acids. Germline V lookup: CDR1 LNHDA, CDR2 SQIVND (reference sequence). The V end lost 1 base, the J end lost 3 bases, and 12 bases lay between the germline ends. The CDR3 DNA follows: TGTGCCAGTAGTATAGCCGGGGATCGGCACACTGAAGCTTTCTTT. Translating it yields CASSIAGDRHTEAFF.

This chain connects TRBV6-5 to TRBJ1-5; TRBD1 aligns across 7 bases. V lost 2 bases and J lost 6; bases outside the gene matches: 4. This CDR3 is 14 amino acids long. The germline V gene has CDR1 MNHEY and CDR2 SVGAGI. In DNA form, the CDR3 reads TGTGCCAGCAGTTACCAGCAGGGGGGTCAGCCCCAGCATTTT. This sequence encodes CASSYQQGGQPQHF.

This chain uses TRBV7-6 with TRBJ1-2; a weak D match, TRBD1 (6 bases). Trimming removed 2 bases from V and 4 bases from J, with 14 bases in between. Germline V gene data show CDR1 as SGHVS and CDR2 as FNYEAQ. CDR3 length equals 15 residues. CDR3 loop: CASSLSAGASYGYTF. In nucleotides, the CDR3 is TGTGCCAGCAGCTTAAGTGCAGGGGCCAGCTATGGCTACACCTTC.

The V and J genes are TRBV6-5 and TRBJ1-2; D unclear. From germline, CDR1 is MNHEY and CDR2 SVGAGI. The CDR3 has 15 residues. V lost 10 bases and J 2 bases, leaving 20 bases between the germline ends. In DNA, the CDR3 is TGTGCCACCCCGAGCAGGATTCGGGAAAACTATGGCTACACCTTC. Amino acids: CATPSRIRENYGYTF.

The chain joins TRBV10-3 to TRBJ2-2; the match to TRBD2 covers 13 bases. Trimming took 6 bases from V and 4 from J; bases not matched to a gene: 11. The CDR3 covers 18 residues. Germline V gene sequence: CDR1 ENHRY, CDR2 SYGVKD. As DNA, the CDR3 is TGTGCCATCAGCACCGGGACTAGCGGGGCGTTGGGCACCGGGGAGCTGTTTTTT. As protein: CAISTGTSGALGTGELFF.